Included here is one T cell receptor (beta chain) sequence, with context. In TCRdb, the reads were re-called with MiXCR into one record per CDR3 protein. The sample records roughly 11,000 distinct CDR3 sequences, roughly 60% being singletons. These data come from a study of tumor-infiltrating lymphocytes in oesophageal squamous cell carcinoma. The CDR3 has 11 residues. From germline, CDR1 is SGHAT and CDR2 FQNNGV. The sequencing input was blood. The origin of this receptor is a female donor with esophageal squamous cell carcinoma. The V gene is TRBV11-2, the J gene TRBJ2-1; D is undetermined. The J call could be wrong; TRBJ2-5 is a better fit for the DNA end. For the CDR3, the DNA is TGTGCCAGCGGCCATTGGGAGACCCAGTACTTC. This encodes CASGHWETQYF.